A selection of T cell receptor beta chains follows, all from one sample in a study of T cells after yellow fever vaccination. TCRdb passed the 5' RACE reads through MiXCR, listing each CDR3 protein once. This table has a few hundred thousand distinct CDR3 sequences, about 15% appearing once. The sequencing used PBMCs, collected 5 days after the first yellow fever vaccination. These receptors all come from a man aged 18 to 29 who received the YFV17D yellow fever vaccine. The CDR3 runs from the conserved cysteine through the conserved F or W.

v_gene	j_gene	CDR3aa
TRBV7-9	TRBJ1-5	CASSTIGMVNQPQHF
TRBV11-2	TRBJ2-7	CASSLDREKYEQYF
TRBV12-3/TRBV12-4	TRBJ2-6	CASSLRATGTLSGANVLTF
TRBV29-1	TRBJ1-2	CSSEGMDYGYTF
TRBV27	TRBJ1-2	CASSFRRTNPRGYTF
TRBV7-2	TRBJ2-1	CASSLRLAGYEQFF
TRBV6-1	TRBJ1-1	CASRIGIGGVTEAFF
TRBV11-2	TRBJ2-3	CASSFFAGGLASTDTQYF
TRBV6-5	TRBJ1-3	CASSYTAGTGNTIYF
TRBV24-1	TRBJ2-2	CATSGFGTGELFF
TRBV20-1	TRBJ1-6	CSAPEGVGSPLHF
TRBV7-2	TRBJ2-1	CASSLRASDWDEQFF
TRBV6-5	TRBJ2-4	CASSSSIYKNIQYF
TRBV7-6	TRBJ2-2	CASSLAQGYGELFF
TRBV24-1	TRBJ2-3	CATSDSRQGGTDTQYF
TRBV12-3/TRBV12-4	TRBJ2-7	CASRKEYEQYF
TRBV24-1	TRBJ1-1	CATYPLGYTEAFF
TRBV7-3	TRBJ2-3	CASSPVGGAGTDTQYF
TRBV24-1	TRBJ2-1	CATSDIKWTSGGPYTNEQFF
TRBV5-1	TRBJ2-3	CASSSTGPPNTDTQYF
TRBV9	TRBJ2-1	CASSVLPAWGEQFF
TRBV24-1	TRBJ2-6	CATSERTGAGANVLTF
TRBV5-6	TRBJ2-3	CASSRGTAGTDTQYF
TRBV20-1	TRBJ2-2	CSARDSEATGELFF
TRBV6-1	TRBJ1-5	CASSKQGNQPQHF
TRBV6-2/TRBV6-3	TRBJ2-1	CASMSSYNEQFF
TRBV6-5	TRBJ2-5	CASSYGLGETQYF
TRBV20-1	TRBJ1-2	CSAPSGTVNYGYTF
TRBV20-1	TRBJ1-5	CSYRQGNSNQPQHF
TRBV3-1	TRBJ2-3	CASSLSGNTQYF
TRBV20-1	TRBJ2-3	CSARTSGGSNTQYF
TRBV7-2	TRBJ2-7	CASSREVQGAPYEQYF
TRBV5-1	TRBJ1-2	CASSLRESNYGYTF
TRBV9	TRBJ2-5	CASSPDSPETQYF
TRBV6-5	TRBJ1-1	CASSYSSGPNTEAFF
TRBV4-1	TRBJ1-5	CASSPSSLRGINQPQHF